Following are 9 T cell receptor beta chains from one sample sequenced in a study of graft-versus-host responses after intestinal transplantation. The antigens these receptors bind are not known. Produced via immunoSEQ multiplex PCR; TCRdb's table is partial and in-frame only. Of around 100,000 clones listed, less than 90% are singletons. This material consisted of unstimulated CD4+ T cells sorted from spleen or lymph node cells, taken before transplant. The receptors shown here come from a human donor who was the organ donor for an intestinal transplant.

This chain joins TRBV5-4 and TRBJ2-5, with D uncertain. V lost 1 base, J lost 5 bases, and 12 bases lay in between. Germline V lookup: CDR1 SGHNT, CDR2 YYREEE (reference sequence). The CDR3 is 14 amino acids. CDR3 residues: CASSLKSPDETQYF. CDR3 nucleotides: TGTGCCAGCAGCTTGAAATCCCCCGACGAGACCCAGTACTTC. Full variable domain (missing parts from reference TRBV5-4 and TRBJ2-5): ETGVTQSPTHLIKTRGQQVTLRCSSQSGHNTVSWYQQALGQGPQFIFQYYREEENGRGNFPPRFSGLQFPNYSSELNVNALELDDSALYLCASSLKSPDETQYFGPGTRLLVL.

The chain combines TRBV7-6 with TRBJ2-1, with 8 bases identical to TRBD2. The CDR3 is 16 amino acids. V trimming: 5 bases; J trimming: 1 base; junction bases outside the gene matches: 7. Germline CDR1 is SGHVS and CDR2 is FNYEAQ. CDR3 in DNA: TGTGCCAGCAGCGCAAAGCGGGGGTGGTCCTACAATGAGCAGTTCTTC. It translates to CASSAKRGWSYNEQFF.

The chain links TRBV4-2 to TRBJ2-7; the match to TRBD1 covers 10 bases. The ends lost 1 base at V and 0 bases at J; junction bases unmatched: 0. The CDR3 is made up of 15 amino acids. Germline V gives CDR1 LGHNA, CDR2 YNFKEQ. The CDR3 here is CASSQGTGGSYEQYF. The CDR3 coding sequence is TGTGCCAGCAGCCAAGGGACAGGGGGCTCCTACGAGCAGTACTTC.

This chain links TRBV6-1 with TRBJ1-3; no reliable D call. The CDR3 contains 15 residues. The germline CDR1 and CDR2 sequences are MNHNS and SASEGT. The V and J ends lost 3 bases and 0 bases respectively, with 9 bases between them. Written as DNA, the CDR3 is TGTGCCAGCAGTGAGTCAGGATTCTCTGGAAACACCATATATTTT. Its translation is CASSESGFSGNTIYF.

The CDR3 region is CASMGTSGFTGELFF. Here the CDR3 DNA reads TGCGCCAGCATGGGGACTAGCGGTTTCACCGGGGAGCTGTTTTTT. The rearrangement uses TRBV10-1 and TRBJ2-2, with 11 bases matching TRBD2. Germline values: CDR1 WNHNN, CDR2 SYGVQD (reference sequence). The CDR3 runs 15 residues. V lost 7 bases to trimming and J lost 4 bases; unmatched junction nucleotides: 5.

This clone showed up just a few times. The chain couples TRBV2 to TRBJ1-2; TRBD1 aligns across 7 bases. With 11 bases clipped from V and 7 bases from J, the junction kept 13 bases outside the gene matches. The length of the CDR3 is 13 residues. Germline CDR1 SNHLY, CDR2 FYNNEI. For the CDR3, the DNA is TGTGCCGGATCGGGACAGTCAAAGCGTGGCTACACCTTC. Translated, it gives CAGSGQSKRGYTF. Full variable domain (remainder filled in from reference TRBV2 and TRBJ1-2): EPEVTQTPSHQVTQMGQEVILRCVPISNHLYFYWYRQILGQKVEFLVSFYNNEISEKSEIFDDQFSVERPDGSNFTLKIRSTKLEDSAMYFCAGSGQSKRGYTFGSGTRLTVV.

The genes are TRBV11-2 and TRBJ1-2, with TRBD1 as a possible D gene (5 bases). Germline CDR1 and CDR2: SGHAT and FQNNGV. The CDR3 consists of 12 residues. Between the trimmed V and J ends, which lost 1 base and 8 bases, there was a span of 8 bases. The DNA of the CDR3 is TGTGCCAGCAGCTTAGTGAGGGGCGGCTACACCTTC. Protein sequence: CASSLVRGGYTF. Based on the CDR3 plus reference TRBV11-2 and TRBJ1-2, the full variable domain is EAGVAQSPRYKIIEKRQSVAFWCNPISGHATLYWYQQILGQGPKLLIQFQNNGVVDDSQLPKDRFSAERLKGVDSTLKIQPAKLEDSAVYLCASSLVRGGYTFGSGTRLTVV.

In its sample, this clone was seen a few times. The chain carries TRBV4-1 and TRBJ1-3; D is ambiguous. V gave up 0 bases and J gave up 0 bases, with 6 bases separating them. The CDR3 covers 15 residues. Germline-derived CDR1 and CDR2 are MGHRA and YSYEKL. The CDR3 loop is CASSQERSSGNTIYF. CDR3 sequence (DNA): TGCGCCAGCAGCCAAGAACGGAGCTCTGGAAACACCATATATTTT.

V usage is TRBV19 and J usage is TRBJ1-1; D is unclear. V lost 8 bases and J 1 base, leaving 11 bases between the germline ends. CDR1 and CDR2 (germline): LNHDA, SQIVND (reference sequence). The CDR3 sequence is 13 residues long. The CDR3 bases are TGTGCCAGTTCTAGGTTTGAGAACACTGAAGCTTTCTTT. This translates into CASSRFENTEAFF.